Below are 14 T cell receptor beta chains sequenced from a single sample in a study of CD8+CD57+ T cells in acquired aplastic anemia. Patients selected for sequencing had displayed CD8+CD57+ cell expansion by flow cytometry. TCR beta VDJ combinations and CDR3 sequences were profiled from genomic DNA. TCRdb re-analysed the reads in MiXCR, keeping a single row per CDR3 protein. The table records 150,000 to 180,000 distinct CDR3 sequences, roughly 49% of them present only once. The source material was sorted CD4+, CD8+, or CD8+CD57+ T cells (not recorded which) from PBMCs. Every receptor here comes from a human donor with aplastic anemia.

This clonotype has at least ten counts. The chain uses TRBV5-6 and TRBJ1-2; D remains unclear. The CDR3 runs 12 residues. V gave up 6 bases and J gave up 5 bases, with 11 bases separating them. The germline CDR1 and CDR2 sequences are SGHDT and YYEEEE. This chain's CDR3 is CASNTVDYGYTF. The CDR3 DNA is TGTGCCAGCAACACAGTGGATTATGGCTACACCTTC.

This clonotype was counted a few times. The chain uses TRBV7-2 and TRBJ2-7; tentatively, D is TRBD1 (5 bases). V was cut by 4 bases and J by 2 bases, with 12 bases left in between. This CDR3 spans 14 amino acids. Germline CDR1 reads SGHTA; CDR2 reads FQGNSA. CDR3 residues: CASSSQTETYEQYF. For the CDR3, the DNA is TGTGCCAGCAGCTCTCAGACAGAAACCTACGAGCAGTACTTC. Combining the CDR3 with reference TRBV7-2 and TRBJ2-7 gives the whole variable domain GAGVSQSPSNKVTEKGKDVELRCDPISGHTALYWYRQSLGQGLEFLIYFQGNSAPDKSGLPSDRFSAERTGGSVSTLTIQRTQQEDSAVYLCASSSQTETYEQYFGPGTRLTVT.

V usage is TRBV11-2 and J usage is TRBJ1-1, with D perhaps matching TRBD1 (5 bases). With 6 bases removed from V and 1 base from J, the gap between germline ends came to 12 bases. The CDR3 has 14 residues. Germline-derived CDR1 and CDR2 are SGHAT and FQNNGV. The CDR3 spells CASRMAGRNTEAFF. The CDR3 region has the DNA TGTGCCAGCAGAATGGCGGGACGGAACACTGAAGCTTTCTTT.

The chain joins TRBV15 to TRBJ2-7; 8 bases match TRBD1. Germline values: CDR1 LNHNV, CDR2 YYDKDF (reference sequence). The CDR3 loop spans 15 amino acids. The junction had 6 bases not matched to a gene; V was cut back by 0 bases and J by 5 bases. The CDR3 DNA follows: TGTGCCACCAGCAGAGAGGGCAGGGGGCACGACGAGCAGTACTTC. Protein: CATSREGRGHDEQYF.

The V gene is TRBV5-4, the J gene TRBJ2-1; D remains ambiguous. Germline V gene lookup returns CDR1 SGHNT and CDR2 YYREEE (reference sequence). This CDR3 contains 14 residues. Deletions cut 0 bases from V and 4 bases from J, with 8 bases between. CDR3 coding DNA: TGTGCCAGCAGCTTGGCCGCAGAATACAATGAGCAGTTCTTC. The encoded protein is CASSLAAEYNEQFF.

This clonotype was found once. The gene calls are TRBV2 and TRBJ1-4; maybe TRBD1 (5 bases). The CDR3 has 14 residues. Germline lookup yields CDR1 SNHLY and CDR2 FYNNEI. Deletions cut 8 bases from V and 8 bases from J, with 18 bases between. In nucleotides, the CDR3 is TGTGCCAGCCGCCCCGAGGGGTTCGGGGAAAAACTGTTTTTT. Translated: CASRPEGFGEKLFF. The complete variable domain, with remaining parts taken from reference TRBV2 and TRBJ1-4, reads EPEVTQTPSHQVTQMGQEVILRCVPISNHLYFYWYRQILGQKVEFLVSFYNNEISEKSEIFDDQFSVERPDGSNFTLKIRSTKLEDSAMYFCASRPEGFGEKLFFGSGTQLSVL.

To note about this clonotype: A much larger clone differs by one base, so this may be a read error. This sequence joins TRBV7-9 and TRBJ1-4; 8 bases are shared with TRBD1. The germline V gene has CDR1 SEHNR and CDR2 FQNEAQ (reference sequence). The CDR3 is 15 residues long. After removal of 5 bases from V and 2 bases from J, the junction contained 4 bases not matched to a gene. The CDR3 sequence: CASSLQGATNEKLFF. The CDR3 nucleotides are TGTGCCAGCAGCCTCCAGGGGGCGACTAATGAAAAACTGTTTTTT.

The chain uses TRBV7-9 and TRBJ1-2; D is ambiguous. This CDR3 region has 11 residues. Trimming removed 2 bases at V and 8 bases at J, with 6 bases between. Germline values: CDR1 SEHNR, CDR2 FQNEAQ (reference sequence). For the CDR3, the DNA is TGTGCCAGCAGCTTATATTACGGCTACACCTTC. Its translation: CASSLYYGYTF.

The rearrangement joins TRBV6-1 to TRBJ2-2, with D uncertain. There are 17 residues in the CDR3. The germline CDR1 and CDR2 sequences are MNHNS and SASEGT. Trimming left V 8 bases short and J 5 bases short, with 24 bases between. CDR3 residues: CASFGREVGIGTGELFF. The CDR3 DNA reads as TGTGCCAGCTTCGGAAGGGAAGTCGGTATTGGAACCGGGGAGCTGTTTTTT.

This clonotype occurred a few times. The V gene is TRBV19, the J gene TRBJ1-6, with TRBD1 identical over 10 bases. The length of the CDR3 is 16 residues. Germline values: CDR1 LNHDA, CDR2 SQIVND (reference sequence). Losses at the gene ends were 5 bases for V and 5 bases for J; bases not matched to a gene: 6. The chain's CDR3 is CASSPTTGGNNSPLHF. The CDR3 bases are TGTGCCAGTAGTCCGACGACAGGGGGCAATAATTCACCCCTCCACTTT.

V and J are TRBV10-1 and TRBJ2-3; D call uncertain. The germline V gene encodes CDR1 WNHNN and CDR2 SYGVQD (reference sequence). With 3 bases removed from V and 2 bases from J, the gap between germline ends came to 12 bases. The CDR3 covers 15 residues. The CDR3 nucleotides are TGCGCCAGCAGTGACGCCGGCTCTCTCACAGATACGCAGTATTTT. Encoded protein: CASSDAGSLTDTQYF.

This clonotype came up once. J is TRBJ2-2 and V is TRBV9; 10 bases are a match to TRBD1. CDR3 length equals 18 residues. The germline V gene has CDR1 SGDLS and CDR2 YYNGEE. V shed 2 bases and J 7 bases; nucleotides not matched to a gene: 14. The CDR3 spells CASSVTTGTGASGGELFF. CDR3 coding DNA: TGTGCCAGCAGCGTTACCACCGGGACAGGGGCATCCGGCGGGGAGCTGTTTTTT. Supplemented by reference TRBV9 and TRBJ2-2, the full variable domain reads DSGVTQTPKHLITATGQRVTLRCSPRSGDLSVYWYQQSLDQGLQFLIQYYNGEERAKGNILERFSAQQFPDLHSELNLSSLELGDSALYFCASSVTTGTGASGGELFFGEGSRLTVL.

The V and J genes are TRBV29-1 and TRBJ1-5, with a weak D call TRBD1 (5 bases). The ends were cut back, 4 bases at V and 1 base at J, with 11 bases in the middle. CDR3 length: 14 residues. Germline V CDR1 and CDR2: SQVTM, ANQGSEA. The CDR3 loop is CSVVAGTSNQPQHF. The CDR3 DNA follows: TGCAGCGTTGTAGCAGGGACGAGCAATCAGCCCCAGCATTTT.

The CDR3 DNA follows: TGTGCCAGCCGGGGACAGGGGACGGGTCAGCCCCAGCATTTT. As protein: CASRGQGTGQPQHF. J is TRBJ1-5 and V is TRBV19; 10 nucleotides agree with TRBD1. Looked up from germline, CDR1 is LNHDA and CDR2 is SQIVND (reference sequence). The CDR3 has 14 amino acids. Trimming cost V 9 bases and J 6 bases; bases outside gene matches: 8.